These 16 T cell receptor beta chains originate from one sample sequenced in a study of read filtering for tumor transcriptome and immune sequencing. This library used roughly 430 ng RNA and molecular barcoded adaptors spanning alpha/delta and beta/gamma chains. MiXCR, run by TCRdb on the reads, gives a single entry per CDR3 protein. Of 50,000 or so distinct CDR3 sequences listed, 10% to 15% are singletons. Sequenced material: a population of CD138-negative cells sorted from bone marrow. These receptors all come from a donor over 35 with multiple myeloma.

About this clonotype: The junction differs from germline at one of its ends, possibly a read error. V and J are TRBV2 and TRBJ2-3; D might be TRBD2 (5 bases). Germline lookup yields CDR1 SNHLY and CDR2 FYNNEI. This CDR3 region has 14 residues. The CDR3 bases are TGTGCCAACAGTGAAGAGGGTAGCACAGATACGCAGTATTTT. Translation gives CANSEEGSTDTQYF.

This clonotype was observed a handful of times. The CDR3 loop is CASSPQGQGNYGYTF. In DNA, the CDR3 is TGTGCCAGCAGTCCACAGGGACAGGGGAACTATGGCTACACCTTC. This chain uses TRBV28 with TRBJ1-2; 10 bases are shared with TRBD1. The CDR3 is 15 residues long. Germline CDR1 MDHEN, CDR2 SYDVKM. The ends lost 5 bases at V and 2 bases at J; junction bases unmatched: 5.

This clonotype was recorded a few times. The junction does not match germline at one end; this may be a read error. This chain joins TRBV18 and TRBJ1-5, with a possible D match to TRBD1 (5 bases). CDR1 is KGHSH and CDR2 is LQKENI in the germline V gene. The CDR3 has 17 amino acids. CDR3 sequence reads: CASSPSLGVVGNQPQRF. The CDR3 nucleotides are TGTGCCAGCTCACCATCTCTGGGGGTAGTGGGGAATCAGCCCCAGCGTTTT.

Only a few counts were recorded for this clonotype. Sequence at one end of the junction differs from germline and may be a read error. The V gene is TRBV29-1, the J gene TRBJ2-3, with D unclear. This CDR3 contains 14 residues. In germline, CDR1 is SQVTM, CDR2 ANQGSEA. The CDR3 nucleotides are TGCTGCGTTGAAGAGGATACTAGCACAGATACGCAGTATTTT. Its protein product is CCVEEDTSTDTQYF.

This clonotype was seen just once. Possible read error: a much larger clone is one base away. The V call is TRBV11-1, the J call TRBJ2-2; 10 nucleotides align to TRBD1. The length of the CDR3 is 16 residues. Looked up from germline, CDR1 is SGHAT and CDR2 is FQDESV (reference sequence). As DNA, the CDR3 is TGTGCCAGCAGCCCCCGGGACAGGGGAGACACCGGGGAGCCGTTTTTT. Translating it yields CASSPRDRGDTGEPFF.

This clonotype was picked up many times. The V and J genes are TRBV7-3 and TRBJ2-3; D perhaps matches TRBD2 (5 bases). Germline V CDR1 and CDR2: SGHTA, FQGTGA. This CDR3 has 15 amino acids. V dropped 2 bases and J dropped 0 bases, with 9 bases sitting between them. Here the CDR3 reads CASSLYGGSTDTQYF. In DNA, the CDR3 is TGTGCCAGCAGCTTATACGGCGGGAGCACAGATACGCAGTATTTT. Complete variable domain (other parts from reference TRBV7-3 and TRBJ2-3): GAGVSQTPSNKVTEKGKYVELRCDPISGHTALYWYRQSLGQGPEFLIYFQGTGAADDSGLPNDRFFAVRPEGSVSTLKIQRTERGDSAVYLCASSLYGGSTDTQYFGPGTRLTVL.

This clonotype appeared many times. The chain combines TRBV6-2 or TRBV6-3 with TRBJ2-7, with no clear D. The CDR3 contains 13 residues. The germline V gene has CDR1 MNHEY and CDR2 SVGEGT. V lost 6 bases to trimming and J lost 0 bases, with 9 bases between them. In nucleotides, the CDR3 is TGTGCCAGCAGGCTCGGATACTCCTACGAGCAGTACTTC. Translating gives CASRLGYSYEQYF.

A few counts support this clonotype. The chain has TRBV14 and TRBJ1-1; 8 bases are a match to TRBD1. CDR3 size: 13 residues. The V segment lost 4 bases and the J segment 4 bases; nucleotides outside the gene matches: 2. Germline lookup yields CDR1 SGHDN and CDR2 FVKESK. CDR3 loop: CASSPDRVTEAFF. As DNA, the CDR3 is TGTGCCAGCAGCCCGGACAGGGTCACTGAAGCTTTCTTT.

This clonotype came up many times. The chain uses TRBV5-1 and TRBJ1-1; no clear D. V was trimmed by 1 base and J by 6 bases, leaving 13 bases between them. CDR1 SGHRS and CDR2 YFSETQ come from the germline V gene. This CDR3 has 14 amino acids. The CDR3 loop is CASSLSRGTPEAFF. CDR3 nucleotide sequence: TGCGCCAGCAGCTTGTCACGCGGTACCCCTGAAGCTTTCTTT.

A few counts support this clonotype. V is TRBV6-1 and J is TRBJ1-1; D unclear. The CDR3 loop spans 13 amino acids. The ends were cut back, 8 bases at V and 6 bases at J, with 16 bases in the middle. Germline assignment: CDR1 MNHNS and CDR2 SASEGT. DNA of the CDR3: TGTGCCAGCCGTCCAGGATCGATCTCTGAAGCTTTCTTT. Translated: CASRPGSISEAFF.

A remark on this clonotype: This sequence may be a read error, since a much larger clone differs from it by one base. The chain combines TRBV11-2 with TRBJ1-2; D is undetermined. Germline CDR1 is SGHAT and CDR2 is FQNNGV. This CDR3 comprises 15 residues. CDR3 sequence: CAISLAGSQIHGYTF. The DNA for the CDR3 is TGTGCCATCAGCTTAGCCGGCTCACAGATCCATGGCTACACCTTC.

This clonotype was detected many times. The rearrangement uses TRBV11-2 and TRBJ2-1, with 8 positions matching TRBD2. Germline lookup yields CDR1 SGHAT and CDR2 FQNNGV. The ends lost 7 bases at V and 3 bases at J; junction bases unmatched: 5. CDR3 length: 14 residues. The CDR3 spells CASIGGGRYNEQFF. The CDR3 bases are TGTGCCAGCATCGGGGGGGGCCGCTACAATGAGCAGTTCTTC.

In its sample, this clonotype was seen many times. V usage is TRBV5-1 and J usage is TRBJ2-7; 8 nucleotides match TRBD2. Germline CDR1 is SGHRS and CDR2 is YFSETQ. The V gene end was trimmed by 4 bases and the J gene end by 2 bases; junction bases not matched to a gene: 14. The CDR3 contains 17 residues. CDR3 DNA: TGCGCCAGCAGCAAGGGCCAGGGCGGGGGGCACACCTACGAGCAGTACTTC. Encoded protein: CASSKGQGGGHTYEQYF.

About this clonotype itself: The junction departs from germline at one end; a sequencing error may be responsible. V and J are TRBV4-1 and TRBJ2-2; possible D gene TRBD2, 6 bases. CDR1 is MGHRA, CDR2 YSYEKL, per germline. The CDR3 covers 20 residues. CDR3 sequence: CVSCQVGLSAGYANTGELFF. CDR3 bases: TGCGTCAGCTGCCAAGTGGGACTTAGTGCGGGGTACGCGAACACCGGGGAGCTGTTTTTT.

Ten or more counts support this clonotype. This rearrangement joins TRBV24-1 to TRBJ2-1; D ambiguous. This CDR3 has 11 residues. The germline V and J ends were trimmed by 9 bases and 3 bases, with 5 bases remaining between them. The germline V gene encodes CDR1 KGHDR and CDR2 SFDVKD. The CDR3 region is CATGSYNEQFF. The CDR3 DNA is TGTGCCACCGGTAGCTACAATGAGCAGTTCTTC.

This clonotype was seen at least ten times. In nucleotides, the CDR3 is TGTGCCAGCAGCCGGGACCAACCGGATACGCAGTATTTT. This sequence encodes CASSRDQPDTQYF. The V call is TRBV7-8, the J call TRBJ2-3, with D possibly being TRBD1 or TRBD2 (5 bases each). The ends were cut back, 5 bases at V and 6 bases at J, with 12 bases in the middle. This CDR3 has 13 residues. Per the germline V gene, CDR1 is SGHVS and CDR2 is FQNEAQ.